Listed here are 7 T cell receptor beta chains from one sample, sequenced in a study of blood T cell repertoires in COVID-19. Measured with immunoSEQ multiplex PCR; TCRdb has only the in-frame clones, and not every one. The sample lists about 23,000 clones; about 90% were seen once. Material for sequencing was peripheral blood. The source of these receptors is a woman aged 80 or over with active COVID-19.

The chain is built from TRBV5-1 and TRBJ2-2; 10 nucleotides match TRBD1. Germline V CDR1 and CDR2: SGHRS, YFSETQ. V trimming: 0 bases; J trimming: 4 bases; junction bases outside the gene matches: 0. The CDR3 has 15 amino acids. This CDR3 reads CASSLGTGGTGELFF. CDR3 DNA: TGCGCCAGCAGCTTGGGGACAGGGGGCACCGGGGAGCTGTTTTTT.

V gene TRBV7-9 combines with J gene TRBJ1-2, with 9 bases that match TRBD1. The CDR3 has 18 residues. V gave up 7 bases and J gave up 5 bases; unmatched junction bases: 20. Germline V gene data show CDR1 as SEHNR and CDR2 as FQNEAQ (reference sequence). The CDR3: CASIPVGDRAGSKYGYTF. Written as DNA, the CDR3 is TGTGCCAGCATCCCGGTTGGGGACAGGGCGGGTTCGAAGTATGGCTACACCTTC.

This rearrangement joins TRBV7-3 to TRBJ2-3; a possible D gene is TRBD1 (6 bases). The germline V and J ends were trimmed by 6 bases and 0 bases, with 22 bases remaining between them. Germline lookup yields CDR1 SGHTA and CDR2 FQGTGA. The CDR3 has 18 residues. CDR3 sequence: CASSPQGPGYRSTDTQYF. The DNA of the CDR3 is TGTGCCAGCAGTCCCCAGGGGCCGGGATATAGGAGCACAGATACGCAGTATTTT.

This clone appeared once. The rearrangement uses TRBV18 and TRBJ2-7; TRBD2 is a possible D gene (7 bases). Germline values: CDR1 KGHSH, CDR2 LQKENI. Deletions cut 2 bases from V and 1 base from J, with 18 bases between. CDR3 size: 17 residues. The DNA of the CDR3 is TGTGCCAGCTCACCAAAGGTGGCGGGGGCGACGTCCTACGAGCAGTACTTC. This translates into CASSPKVAGATSYEQYF.

The chain recombines TRBV7-2 with TRBJ2-2; D remains ambiguous. The CDR3 covers 15 residues. From germline, CDR1 is SGHTA and CDR2 FQGNSA. V lost 1 base, J lost 7 bases, and 13 bases lay in between. The CDR3 DNA follows: TGTGCCAGCAGCTTAGTAACGGTTAACGGCGGGGAGCTGTTTTTT. This encodes CASSLVTVNGGELFF. The variable domain in full, with the rest retrieved from reference TRBV7-2 and TRBJ2-2, is GAGVSQSPSNKVTEKGKDVELRCDPISGHTALYWYRQSLGQGLEFLIYFQGNSAPDKSGLPSDRFSAERTGGSVSTLTIQRTQQEDSAVYLCASSLVTVNGGELFFGEGSRLTVL.

For this clone: Compared with germline, one end of the junction differs, possibly owing to a read error. The chain carries TRBV7-7 and TRBJ2-5, with TRBD1 identical over 12 bases. The CDR3 is 15 residues long. The germline V gene has CDR1 SSHAT and CDR2 FNYEAQ (reference sequence). The DNA for the CDR3 is TGTGCTAGCAGCTTGGGACAGGGGGCCACCTCAGCCCAGTACTTC. Its protein is CASSLGQGATSAQYF.

V and J are TRBV5-6 and TRBJ2-7; weak D call: TRBD1 (6 bases). The V gene lost 5 bases and the J gene lost 3 bases, with 9 bases spanning the gap. CDR1 and CDR2 from the germline V gene are SGHDT and YYEEEE. The CDR3 is 12 residues long. CDR3 DNA: TGTGCCAGCAGATCAGGGGACTACGAGCAGTACTTC. Translating it yields CASRSGDYEQYF.